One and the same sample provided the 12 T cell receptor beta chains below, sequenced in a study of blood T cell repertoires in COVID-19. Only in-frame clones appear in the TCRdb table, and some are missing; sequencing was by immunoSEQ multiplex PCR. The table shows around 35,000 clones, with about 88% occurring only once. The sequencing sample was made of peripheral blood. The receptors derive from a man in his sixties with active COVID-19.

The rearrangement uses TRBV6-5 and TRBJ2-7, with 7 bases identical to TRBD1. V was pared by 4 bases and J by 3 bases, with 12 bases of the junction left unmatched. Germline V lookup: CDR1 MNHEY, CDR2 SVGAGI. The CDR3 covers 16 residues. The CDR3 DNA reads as TGTGCCAGCAGTTCGACCGGGACAGTGAGGGACTACGAGCAGTACTTC. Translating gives CASSSTGTVRDYEQYF.

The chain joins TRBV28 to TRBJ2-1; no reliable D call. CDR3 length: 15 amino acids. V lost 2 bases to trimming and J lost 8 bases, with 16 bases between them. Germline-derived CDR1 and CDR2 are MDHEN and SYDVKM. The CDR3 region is CASSLTAFSSDEQFF. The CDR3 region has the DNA TGTGCCAGCAGTTTAACGGCCTTCTCCAGCGATGAGCAGTTCTTC.

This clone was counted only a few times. Here the CDR3 DNA reads TGTGCCTGGAGTGTTTCCGGGACAGGGCTTGGCTACACCTTC. This translates into CAWSVSGTGLGYTF. The chain has TRBV30 and TRBJ1-2; 9 bases line up with TRBD1. This CDR3 is built from 14 residues. Looked up from germline, CDR1 is GTSNPN and CDR2 is SVGIG (reference sequence). Trimming took 0 bases from V and 7 from J; bases not matched to a gene: 6.

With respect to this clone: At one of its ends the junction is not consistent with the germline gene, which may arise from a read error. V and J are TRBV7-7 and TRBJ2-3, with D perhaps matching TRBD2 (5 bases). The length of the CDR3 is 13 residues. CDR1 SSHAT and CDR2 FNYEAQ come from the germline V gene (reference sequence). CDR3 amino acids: CASSRAAADTQYF. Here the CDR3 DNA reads TGTGCTAGCAGCCGAGCGGCGGCAGATACGCAGTATTTT.

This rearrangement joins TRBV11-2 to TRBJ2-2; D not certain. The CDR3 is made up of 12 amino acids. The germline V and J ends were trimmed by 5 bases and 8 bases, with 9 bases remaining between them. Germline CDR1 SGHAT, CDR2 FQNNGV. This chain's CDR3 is CASSPQMGELFF. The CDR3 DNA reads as TGTGCCAGCAGCCCACAGATGGGGGAGCTGTTTTTT.

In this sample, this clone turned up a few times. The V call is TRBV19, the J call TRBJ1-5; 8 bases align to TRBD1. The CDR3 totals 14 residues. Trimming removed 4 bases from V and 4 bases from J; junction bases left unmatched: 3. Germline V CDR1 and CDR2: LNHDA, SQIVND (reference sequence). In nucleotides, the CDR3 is TGTGCCAGTAGTACTCGGACAGGGAATCAGCCCCAGCATTTT. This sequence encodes CASSTRTGNQPQHF. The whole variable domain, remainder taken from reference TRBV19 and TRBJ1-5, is DGGITQSPKYLFRKEGQNVTLSCEQNLNHDAMYWYRQDPGQGLRLIYYSQIVNDFQKGDIAEGYSVSREKKESFPLTVTSAQKNPTAFYLCASSTRTGNQPQHFGDGTRLSIL.

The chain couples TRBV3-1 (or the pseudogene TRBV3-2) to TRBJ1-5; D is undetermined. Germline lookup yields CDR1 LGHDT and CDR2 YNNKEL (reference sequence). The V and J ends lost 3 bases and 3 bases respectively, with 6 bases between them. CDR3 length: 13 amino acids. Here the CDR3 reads CASSQADNQPQHF. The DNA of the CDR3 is TGTGCCAGCAGCCAGGCAGACAATCAGCCCCAGCATTTT.

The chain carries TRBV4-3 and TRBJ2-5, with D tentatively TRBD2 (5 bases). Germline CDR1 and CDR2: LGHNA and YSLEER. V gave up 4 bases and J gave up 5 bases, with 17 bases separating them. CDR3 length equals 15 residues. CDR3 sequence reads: CASSPLSSTPETQYF. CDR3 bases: TGCGCCAGCAGCCCCCTTTCTAGCACCCCCGAGACCCAGTACTTC.

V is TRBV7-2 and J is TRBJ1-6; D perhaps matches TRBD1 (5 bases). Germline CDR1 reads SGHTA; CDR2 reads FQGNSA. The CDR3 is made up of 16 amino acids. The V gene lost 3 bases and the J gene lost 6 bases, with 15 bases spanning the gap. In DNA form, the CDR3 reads TGTGCCAGCAGCTTTTCAATTACAGGTCTTAATTCACCCCTCCACTTT. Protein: CASSFSITGLNSPLHF.

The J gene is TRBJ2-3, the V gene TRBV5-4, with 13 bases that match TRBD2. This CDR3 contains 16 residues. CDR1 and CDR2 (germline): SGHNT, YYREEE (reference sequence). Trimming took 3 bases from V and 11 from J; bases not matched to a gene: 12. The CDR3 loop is CASSYGGTSGAEGQYF. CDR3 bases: TGTGCCAGCAGCTATGGGGGGACTAGCGGGGCGGAAGGGCAGTATTTT.

Here the CDR3 reads CASSPTGGYSSPLHF. The DNA for the CDR3 is TGTGCCAGCAGTCCTACAGGGGGCTACAGTTCACCCCTCCACTTT. The chain links TRBV6-5 to TRBJ1-6, with 9 bases fitting TRBD1. The CDR3 runs to 15 residues. Germline V gene sequence: CDR1 MNHEY, CDR2 SVGAGI. Trimming cost V 5 bases and J 9 bases; bases outside gene matches: 8.

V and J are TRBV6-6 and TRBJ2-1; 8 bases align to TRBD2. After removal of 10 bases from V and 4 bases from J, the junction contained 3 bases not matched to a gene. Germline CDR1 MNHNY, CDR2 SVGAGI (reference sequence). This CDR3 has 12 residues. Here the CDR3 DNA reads TGTGCCACTAGCGGGCTTTACAATGAGCAGTTCTTC. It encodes CATSGLYNEQFF.